Listed below are T cell receptor beta chains from one sample, sequenced in a study of T cell changes during pregnancy in multiple sclerosis. Measured with immunoSEQ multiplex PCR; TCRdb has only the in-frame clones, and not every one. Of roughly 93,000 clones detected, around 93% appear once; the ten largest clones hold 1.5% to 2%. Sequenced material: peripheral blood, taken in the first trimester of pregnancy. The receptors derive from a female donor in good health, enrolled as a control in a pregnancy study. The conserved cysteine and the conserved F or W are not part of the CDR3 here. The D gene is left open where the match is weak.

TRBV12-5	TRBJ2-3	.	ASGSDLASTDTQY
TRBV5-8	TRBJ1-6	.	ASSPLTFAGSSPLH
TRBV5-4	TRBJ2-3	.	ASSLRGAPDTQY
TRBV2	TRBJ2-1	.	ASIGGVNEQF
TRBV27	TRBJ2-5	.	ASSSRGETQY
TRBV19	TRBJ1-4	.	ASSMGRVTGEKLF
TRBV9	TRBJ2-7	.	ASSVQDSSYEQY
TRBV6-5	TRBJ2-7	.	ASRVRGEQY
TRBV11-3	TRBJ1-1	.	ASSRDNGGEAF
TRBV6-6	TRBJ1-1	.	ASSSTRGSEAF
TRBV30	TRBJ2-2	.	AWSSLGATGELF
TRBV6-5	TRBJ1-4	.	ASSTARLANEKLF
TRBV4-3	TRBJ2-7	TRBD1	ASSQQDRGAYEQY
TRBV2	TRBJ1-5	.	ATQQGNSNQPQH
TRBV2	TRBJ2-5	.	ASSSYFQETQY
TRBV7-2	TRBJ1-1	.	ASSLMLGNTEAF
TRBV27	TRBJ1-1	TRBD1	ASIPGGRNTEAF
TRBV5-8	TRBJ1-3	.	AGTLQALSGNTIY
TRBV4-2	TRBJ1-3	.	ASSRGGGAGGGNTIY
TRBV15	TRBJ2-7	.	ATSSPGQGQY
TRBV4-3	TRBJ2-3	TRBD2	ASSQRTSGGTDTQY
TRBV7-3	TRBJ2-3	TRBD2	ATATSGGPRDTQY
TRBV4-3	TRBJ2-3	.	ASSQELATGRDTQY
TRBV16	TRBJ1-2	.	ASSQGSAGKGGYT
TRBV5-4	TRBJ2-7	.	ASSLPGTGQTEQY
TRBV4-3	TRBJ2-5	TRBD2	ASSPRLAGQDIQY
TRBV5-1	TRBJ1-4	.	ASSSQGGTSEKLF
TRBV25-1	TRBJ1-1	.	ASSEGQLNTEAF
TRBV6-1	TRBJ1-2	.	ASSGWQAAGYT
TRBV7-9	TRBJ1-1	TRBD1	ASSTGQGKTPEAF
TRBV6-6	TRBJ1-5	TRBD1	ASSSTGVTSNQPQH
TRBV4-3	TRBJ2-7	TRBD1	ASSQQGGQGLYEQY
TRBV28	TRBJ1-1	.	ASGYPDSPEAF
TRBV5-4	TRBJ1-1	.	ASSLTYRNTEAF
TRBV6-1	TRBJ2-7	.	ASSLDYEQY
TRBV9	TRBJ2-1	.	ASSEHGTRGEQF
TRBV27	TRBJ1-1	.	ASSLQGLPNTEAF
TRBV2	TRBJ1-5	.	ASSPSTDTNQPQH
TRBV19	TRBJ1-2	.	ASTSAQGYGYT
TRBV11-3	TRBJ1-1	.	ASSLSGEGNTEAF
TRBV4-3	TRBJ2-7	.	ASSQDVTLYEQY
TRBV9	TRBJ1-3	.	ASSPGVGLSSGNTIY
TRBV28	TRBJ1-1	TRBD1	ASIPLGGRGLTEAF
TRBV11-2	TRBJ2-2	.	ASSLAGKADDTGELF
TRBV7-3	TRBJ1-5	TRBD1	ACYNYWDSHSNQPQH